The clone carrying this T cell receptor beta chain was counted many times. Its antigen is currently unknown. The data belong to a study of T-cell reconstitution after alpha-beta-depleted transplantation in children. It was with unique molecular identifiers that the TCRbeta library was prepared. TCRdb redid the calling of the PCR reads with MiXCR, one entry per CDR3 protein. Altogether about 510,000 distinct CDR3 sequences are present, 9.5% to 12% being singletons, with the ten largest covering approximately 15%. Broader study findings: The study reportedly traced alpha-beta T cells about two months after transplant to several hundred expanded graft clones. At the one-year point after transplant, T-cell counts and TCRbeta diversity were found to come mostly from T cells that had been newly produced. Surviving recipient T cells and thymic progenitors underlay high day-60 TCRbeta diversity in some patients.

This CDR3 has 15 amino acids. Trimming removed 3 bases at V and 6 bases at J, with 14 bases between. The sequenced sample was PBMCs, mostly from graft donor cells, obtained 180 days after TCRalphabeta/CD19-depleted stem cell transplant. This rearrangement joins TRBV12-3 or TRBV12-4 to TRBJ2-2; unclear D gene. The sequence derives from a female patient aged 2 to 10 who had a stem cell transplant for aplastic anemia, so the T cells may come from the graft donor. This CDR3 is CASSFKGPGPGELFF. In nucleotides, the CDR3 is TGTGCCAGCAGTTTCAAAGGGCCCGGTCCCGGGGAGCTGTTTTTT.